This TCR beta chain was sequenced for a study of shared clonotypes between healthy human individuals. Study conclusions and caveats: All-four-donor shared clonotypes had higher generation probabilities than non-shared clonotypes did.

The germline CDR1 and CDR2 sequences are SGDLS and YYNGEE. The V gene lost 0 bases and the J gene lost 7 bases, with 7 bases spanning the gap. The CDR3 is 13 residues long. Worth noting for this clone: The antigen is not known.

Data came from immunoSEQ multiplex PCR; TCRdb stores just in-frame clones and leaves some out. The sample has over a million clones, about 80% seen once. Sequencing was done on a sample of memory CD4+ T cells from PBMCs. Subset indicated: CD45RA-negative fraction. The chain links TRBV9 to TRBJ2-2, with unresolved D. This TCR came from a man between 18 and 29 years old in good health. Some clones in this sample may be carry-over from other donors' samples. As DNA, the CDR3 is TGTGCCAGCAGCGTAGAAATCGGCGGGGAGCTGTTTTTT. This translates into CASSVEIGGELFF. The full variable domain, its missing parts supplied by reference TRBV9 and TRBJ2-2, is DSGVTQTPKHLITATGQRVTLRCSPRSGDLSVYWYQQSLDQGLQFLIQYYNGEERAKGNILERFSAQQFPDLHSELNLSSLELGDSALYFCASSVEIGGELFFGEGSRLTVL.